This TCR beta chain originates from a study of blood T cell repertoires in COVID-19. Study context: Italy, Spain and the United States were the sources of the convalescent and acute COVID-19 samples. Sample material is recorded as cDNA or gDNA derived from T cells, B-cell-depleted T cells, or PBMCs.

V trimming: 6 bases; J trimming: 2 bases; junction bases outside the gene matches: 3. Germline assignment: CDR1 MNHEY and CDR2 SVGAGI. The CDR3 runs 13 residues. Source study methods: Amplification of reference gene primers provided the estimated nucleated cell counts. Measured with immunoSEQ multiplex PCR; TCRdb has only the in-frame clones, and not every one. From that table come the V and J calls and clone size; the DNA was used to work out D and trimming. Of 99,000 or so clones in the sample, 90% to 95% were seen once. This sequence joins TRBV6-5 and TRBJ2-7, with 8 positions matching TRBD1. This TCR derives from a human donor in a cohort sampled during active COVID-19. Input material: peripheral blood. The CDR3 loop reads CASSRQGTYEQYF. The CDR3, as DNA: TGTGCCAGCAGCAGACAGGGGACCTACGAGCAGTACTTC.